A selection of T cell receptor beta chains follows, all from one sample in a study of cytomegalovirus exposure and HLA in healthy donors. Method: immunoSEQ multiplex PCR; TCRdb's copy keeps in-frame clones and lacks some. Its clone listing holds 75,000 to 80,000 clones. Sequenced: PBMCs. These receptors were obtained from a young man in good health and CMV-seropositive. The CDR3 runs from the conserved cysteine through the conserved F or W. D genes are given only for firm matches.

TGTGCCAGCAGTTTCGACATCGGGGAGCTGTTTTTT CASSFDIGELFF TRBV27 12 TRBJ2-2 NA
TGTGCCAGCAGCTCCCGGGGAGGCGGCAGCTCCTACAATGAGCAGTTCTTC CASSSRGGGSSYNEQFF TRBV7-3 17 TRBJ2-1 NA
TGCAGCGTTGATTCTATCCGTACAGGGGGCTCCGCTGAAGCTTTCTTT CSVDSIRTGGSAEAFF TRBV29-1 16 TRBJ1-1 TRBD1
TGTGCCAGCAGCTTCGGACAGGAGAGGACTGAAGCTTTCTTT CASSFGQERTEAFF TRBV7-9 14 TRBJ1-1 TRBD1
TGCGCCAGCAGCCCTCGACAGGGCCGAAACACTGAAGCTTTCTTT CASSPRQGRNTEAFF TRBV5-1 15 TRBJ1-1 TRBD1
TGTGCCAGCAGCCCTTCCCGGGGTAGTGACACCATATATTTT CASSPSRGSDTIYF TRBV5-4 14 TRBJ1-3 NA
TGTGCCAGCTCACCCACTAGCGGCAGCTCCTACGAGCAGTACTTC CASSPTSGSSYEQYF TRBV18 15 TRBJ2-7 TRBD2
TGTGCCAGCAGCTTATTGGGCTACGATCAGCCCCAGCATTTT CASSLLGYDQPQHF TRBV11-2 14 TRBJ1-5 NA
TGTGCCAGCAGTTCGACAGGGGGTACTGAAGCTTTCTTT CASSSTGGTEAFF TRBV27 13 TRBJ1-1 TRBD1
TGTGCCAGCAGCCCTCCGGGCGGGAGCGGCTACGAGCAGTACTTC CASSPPGGSGYEQYF TRBV28 15 TRBJ2-7 TRBD2
TGCGCCACCGCCCGGGACTCAGGCACAGATACGCAGTATTTT CATARDSGTDTQYF TRBV5-1 14 TRBJ2-3 NA
TGCGCCAGCAGCCTAACGGGGGACAGCACCTACGAGCAGTACTTC CASSLTGDSTYEQYF TRBV6-5 15 TRBJ2-7 NA
TGCGCCAGCAGCTCGACGACAGGGGGCTCATCTGAAGCTTTCTTT CASSSTTGGSSEAFF TRBV5-1 15 TRBJ1-1 TRBD1
TGTGCCAGCAGCTTAGCCGCGGAAAACATTCAGTACTTC CASSLAAENIQYF TRBV13 13 TRBJ2-4 NA
TGTGCCAGCATTCCAGGGGCGGCCTATGGCTACACCTTC CASIPGAAYGYTF TRBV2 13 TRBJ1-2 NA
TGCAGCGTTGAAGATCTTCCCCGTGGACAGAGACTAACTAGCGGGAGTTTACATGAGCAGTTCTTC CSVEDLPRGQRLTSGSLHEQFF TRBV29-1 22 TRBJ2-1 TRBD2
TGTGCCAGCAGCGTAGTAGGACAGAACTATGGCTACACCTTC CASSVVGQNYGYTF TRBV9 14 TRBJ1-2 NA
TGTGCCAGTAGTATAGTCGGGGGGCTTTCCTCCTACAATGAGCAGTTCTTC CASSIVGGLSSYNEQFF TRBV19 17 TRBJ2-1 NA
TGTGCCAGCAGCGGATCGCAGGAATCCTACGAGCAGTACTTC CASSGSQESYEQYF TRBV9 14 TRBJ2-7 NA
TGCGCCAGCAGCTTGGTGACTAGTGCGGGACAGGGGGACAATGAGCAGTTCTTC CASSLVTSAGQGDNEQFF TRBV5-1 18 TRBJ2-1 TRBD1
TGTGCCAGCAGCACCACGGGAGGAATCACTGAAGCTTTCTTT CASSTTGGITEAFF TRBV11-2 14 TRBJ1-1 NA
TGTGCCAGCAGCTACAGACAGGGGACAGGGTATGGCTACACCTTC CASSYRQGTGYGYTF TRBV7-9 15 TRBJ1-2 TRBD1
TGCGCCAGCAGCATATCCGGAGGGGCAGCGGGAATGAACACTGAAGCTTTCTTT CASSISGGAAGMNTEAFF TRBV5-1 18 TRBJ1-1 NA
TGTGCCAGCAGTTCGGGACAGTACATGCAGTACTTC CASSSGQYMQYF TRBV27 12 TRBJ2-5 TRBD1
TGTGCCAGTAGTATTTATGGGCTGGGCACTGAAGCTTTCTTT CASSIYGLGTEAFF TRBV19 14 TRBJ1-1 NA
TGCGCCAGCAGTCAATCGTGTTTCCGGACAGGGGGCTTCTATGGCTACACCTTC CASSQSCFRTGGFYGYTF TRBV23-1 18 TRBJ1-2 TRBD1